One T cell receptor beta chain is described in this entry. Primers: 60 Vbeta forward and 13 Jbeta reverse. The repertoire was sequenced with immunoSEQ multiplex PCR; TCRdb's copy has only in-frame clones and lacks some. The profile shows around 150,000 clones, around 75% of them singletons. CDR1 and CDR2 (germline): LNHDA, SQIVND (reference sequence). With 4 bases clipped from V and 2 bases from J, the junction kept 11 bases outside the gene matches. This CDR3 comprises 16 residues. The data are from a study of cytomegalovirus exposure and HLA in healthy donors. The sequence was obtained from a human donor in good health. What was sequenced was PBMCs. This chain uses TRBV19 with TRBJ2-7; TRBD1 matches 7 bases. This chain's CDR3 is CASSTGYGQATYEQYF. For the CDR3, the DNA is TGTGCCAGTAGTACAGGGTACGGACAGGCTACCTACGAGCAGTACTTC.